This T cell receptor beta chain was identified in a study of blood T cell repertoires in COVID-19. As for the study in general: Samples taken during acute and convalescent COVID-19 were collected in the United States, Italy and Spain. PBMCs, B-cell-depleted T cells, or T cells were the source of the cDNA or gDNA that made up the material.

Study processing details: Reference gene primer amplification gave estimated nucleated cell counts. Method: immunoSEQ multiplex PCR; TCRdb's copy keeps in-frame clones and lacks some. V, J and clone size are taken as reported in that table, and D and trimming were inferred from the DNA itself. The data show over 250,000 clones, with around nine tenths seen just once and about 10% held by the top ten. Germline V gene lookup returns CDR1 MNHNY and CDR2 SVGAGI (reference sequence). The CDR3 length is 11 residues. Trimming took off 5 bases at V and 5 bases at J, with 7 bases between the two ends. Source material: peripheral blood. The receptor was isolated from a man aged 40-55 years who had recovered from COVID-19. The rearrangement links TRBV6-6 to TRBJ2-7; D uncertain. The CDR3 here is CASSTVNEQYF. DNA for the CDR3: TGTGCCAGCAGTACAGTGAACGAGCAGTACTTC.